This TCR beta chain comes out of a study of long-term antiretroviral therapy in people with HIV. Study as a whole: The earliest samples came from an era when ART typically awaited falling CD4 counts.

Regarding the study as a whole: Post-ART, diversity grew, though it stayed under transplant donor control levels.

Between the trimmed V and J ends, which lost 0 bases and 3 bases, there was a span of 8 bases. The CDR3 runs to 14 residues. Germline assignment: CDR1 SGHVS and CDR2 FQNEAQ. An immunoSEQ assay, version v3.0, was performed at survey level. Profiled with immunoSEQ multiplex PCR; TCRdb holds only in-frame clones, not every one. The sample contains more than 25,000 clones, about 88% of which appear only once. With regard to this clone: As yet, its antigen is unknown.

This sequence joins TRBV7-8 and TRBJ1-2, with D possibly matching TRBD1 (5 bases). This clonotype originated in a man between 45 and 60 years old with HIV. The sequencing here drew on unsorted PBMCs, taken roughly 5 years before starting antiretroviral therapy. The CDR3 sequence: CASSLAGGYYGYTF. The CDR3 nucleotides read TGTGCCAGCAGCTTAGCGGGGGGGTACTATGGCTACACCTTC.